The present TCR beta chain was sequenced within a study of blood T cells in healthy people across ages. The CDR3 covers 13 residues. Between the trimmed V and J ends, which lost 1 base and 10 bases, there was a span of 11 bases. The germline CDR1 and CDR2 sequences are DFQATT and SNEGSKA (reference sequence). Approximately 10 milliliters was the volume of peripheral blood drawn from each donor. Isolated per sample were at least 7 million PBMCs. Total RNA extracted from each sample amounted to at least 5 micrograms. Together with a sample-barcoded 5' primer, a J-beta primer mix was included in a second PCR lasting about 7 to 12 cycles. One entry per CDR3 protein, called by TCRdb with MiXCR from the 5' RACE reads. The repertoire holds about 1.4 million distinct CDR3 sequences, with almost 60% as singletons.

The chain joins TRBV20-1 to TRBJ1-6; TRBD1 might be the D (6 bases). This clonotype originated in a man between 18 and 29 years old in good health. Material: blood. The CDR3 is CSARGQGSSPLHF. In DNA form, the CDR3 reads TGCAGTGCTAGAGGGCAGGGGAGCTCACCCCTCCACTTT.